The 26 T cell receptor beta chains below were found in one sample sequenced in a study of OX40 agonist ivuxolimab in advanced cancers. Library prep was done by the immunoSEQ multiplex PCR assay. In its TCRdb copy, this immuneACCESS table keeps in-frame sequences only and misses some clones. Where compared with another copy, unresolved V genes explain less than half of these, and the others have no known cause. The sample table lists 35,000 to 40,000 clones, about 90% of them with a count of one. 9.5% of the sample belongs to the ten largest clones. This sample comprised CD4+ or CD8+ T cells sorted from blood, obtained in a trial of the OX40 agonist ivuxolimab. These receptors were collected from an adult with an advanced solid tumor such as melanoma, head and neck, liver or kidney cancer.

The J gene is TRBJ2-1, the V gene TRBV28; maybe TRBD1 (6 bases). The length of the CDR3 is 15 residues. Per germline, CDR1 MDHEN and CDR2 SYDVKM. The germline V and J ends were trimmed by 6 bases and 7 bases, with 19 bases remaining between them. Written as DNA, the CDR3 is TGTGCCAGCAGCTTCGCTACATCGAGGGGGAATGAGCAGTTCTTC. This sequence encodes CASSFATSRGNEQFF.

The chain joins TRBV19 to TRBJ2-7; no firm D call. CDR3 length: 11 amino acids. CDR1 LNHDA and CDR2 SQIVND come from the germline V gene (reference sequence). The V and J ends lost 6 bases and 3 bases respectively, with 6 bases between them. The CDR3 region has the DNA TGTGCCAGTAGATCGGGCTACGAGCAGTACTTC. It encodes CASRSGYEQYF.

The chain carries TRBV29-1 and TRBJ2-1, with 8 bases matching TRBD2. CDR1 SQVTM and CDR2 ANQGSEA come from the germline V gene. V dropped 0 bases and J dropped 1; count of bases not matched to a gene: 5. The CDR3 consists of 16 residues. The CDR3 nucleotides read TGCAGCGTTGAAGATTTTCAGCGGGGGTCCTACAATGAGCAGTTCTTC. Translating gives CSVEDFQRGSYNEQFF.

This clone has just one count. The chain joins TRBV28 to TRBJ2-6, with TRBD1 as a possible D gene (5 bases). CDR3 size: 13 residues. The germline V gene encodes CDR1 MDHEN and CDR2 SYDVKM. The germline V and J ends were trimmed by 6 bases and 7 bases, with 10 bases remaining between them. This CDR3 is CASRATVANVLTF. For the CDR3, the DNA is TGTGCCAGCAGGGCGACAGTAGCCAACGTCCTGACTTTC. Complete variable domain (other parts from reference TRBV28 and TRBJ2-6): DVKVTQSSRYLVKRTGEKVFLECVQDMDHENMFWYRQDPGLGLRLIYFSYDVKMKEKGDIPEGYSVSREKKERFSLILESASTNQTSMYLCASRATVANVLTFGAGSRLTVL.

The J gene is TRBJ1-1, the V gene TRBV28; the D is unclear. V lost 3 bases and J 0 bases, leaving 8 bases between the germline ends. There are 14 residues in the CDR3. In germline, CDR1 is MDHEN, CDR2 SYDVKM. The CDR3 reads CASSFETMNTEAFF. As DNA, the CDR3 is TGTGCCAGCAGTTTTGAGACGATGAACACTGAAGCTTTCTTT.

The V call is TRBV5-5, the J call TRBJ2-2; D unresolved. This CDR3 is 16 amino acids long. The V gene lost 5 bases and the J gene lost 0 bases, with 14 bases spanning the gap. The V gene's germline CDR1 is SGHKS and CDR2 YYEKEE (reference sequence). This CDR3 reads CASSLGWAPNTGELFF. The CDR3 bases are TGTGCCAGCAGTCTCGGGTGGGCTCCGAACACCGGGGAGCTGTTTTTT.

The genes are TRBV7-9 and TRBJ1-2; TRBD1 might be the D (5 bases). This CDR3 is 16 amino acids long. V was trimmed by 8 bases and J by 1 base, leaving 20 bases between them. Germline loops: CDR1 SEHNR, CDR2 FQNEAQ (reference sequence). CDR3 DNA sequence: TGTGCCAGCGAGCAGCTACGAGGGGATCTTAACTATGGCTACACCTTC. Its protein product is CASEQLRGDLNYGYTF.

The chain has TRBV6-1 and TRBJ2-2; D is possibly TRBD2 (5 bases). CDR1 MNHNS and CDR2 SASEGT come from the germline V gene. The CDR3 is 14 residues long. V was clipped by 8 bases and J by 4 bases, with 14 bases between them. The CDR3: CASHQTKFTGELFF. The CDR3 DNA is TGTGCCAGCCACCAGACTAAATTCACCGGGGAGCTGTTTTTT.

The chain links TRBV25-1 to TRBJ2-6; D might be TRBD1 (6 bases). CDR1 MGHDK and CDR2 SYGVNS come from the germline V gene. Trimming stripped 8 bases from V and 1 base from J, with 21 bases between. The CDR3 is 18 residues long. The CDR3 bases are TGTGCCAGCGGAAGACAGGAGATCCCTGTTTCTGGGGCCAACGTCCTGACTTTC. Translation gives CASGRQEIPVSGANVLTF.

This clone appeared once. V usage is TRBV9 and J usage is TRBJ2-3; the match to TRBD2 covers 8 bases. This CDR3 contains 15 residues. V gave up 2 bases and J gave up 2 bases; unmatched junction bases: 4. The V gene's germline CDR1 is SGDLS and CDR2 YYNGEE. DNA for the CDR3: TGTGCCAGCAGCGTCGCGGGAGGTAACACAGATACGCAGTATTTT. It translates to CASSVAGGNTDTQYF.

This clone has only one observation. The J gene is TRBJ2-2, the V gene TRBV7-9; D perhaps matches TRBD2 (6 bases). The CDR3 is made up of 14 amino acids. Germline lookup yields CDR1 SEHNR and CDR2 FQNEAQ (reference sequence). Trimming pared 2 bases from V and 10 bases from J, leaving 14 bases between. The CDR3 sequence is CASSLSREYAELFF. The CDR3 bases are TGTGCCAGCAGCTTAAGTCGGGAGTACGCGGAGCTGTTTTTT.

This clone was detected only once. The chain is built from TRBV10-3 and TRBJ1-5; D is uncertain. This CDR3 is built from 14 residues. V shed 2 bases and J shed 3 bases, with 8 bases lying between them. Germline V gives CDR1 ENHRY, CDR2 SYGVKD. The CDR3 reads CAISEGSTNQPQHF. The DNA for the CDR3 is TGTGCCATCAGTGAGGGCAGCACCAATCAGCCCCAGCATTTT.

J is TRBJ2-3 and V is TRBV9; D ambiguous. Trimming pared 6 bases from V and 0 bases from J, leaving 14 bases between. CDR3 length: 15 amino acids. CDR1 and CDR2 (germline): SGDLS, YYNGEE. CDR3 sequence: CASTSGRFSTDTQYF. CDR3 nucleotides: TGTGCCAGCACCAGTGGTAGGTTTAGCACAGATACGCAGTATTTT.

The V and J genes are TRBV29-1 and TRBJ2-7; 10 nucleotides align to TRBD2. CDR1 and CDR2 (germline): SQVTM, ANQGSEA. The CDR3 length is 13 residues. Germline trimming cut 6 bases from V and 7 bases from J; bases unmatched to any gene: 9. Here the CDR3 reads CSVTLAGAGEQYV. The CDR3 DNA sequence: TGCAGCGTAACGCTAGCGGGGGCTGGGGAGCAGTACGTC.

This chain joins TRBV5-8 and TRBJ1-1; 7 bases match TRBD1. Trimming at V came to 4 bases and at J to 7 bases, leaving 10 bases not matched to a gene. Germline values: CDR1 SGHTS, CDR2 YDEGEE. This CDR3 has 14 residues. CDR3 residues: CASSAGQAGGEAFF. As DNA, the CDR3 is TGTGCCAGCAGCGCAGGACAGGCCGGGGGTGAAGCTTTCTTT.

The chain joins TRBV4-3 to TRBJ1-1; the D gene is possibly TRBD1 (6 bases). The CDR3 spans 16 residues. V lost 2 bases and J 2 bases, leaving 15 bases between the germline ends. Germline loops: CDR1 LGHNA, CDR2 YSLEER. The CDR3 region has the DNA TGCGCCAGCAGCCAATTGACAGGCCTGATCAACACTGAAGCTTTCTTT. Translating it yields CASSQLTGLINTEAFF.

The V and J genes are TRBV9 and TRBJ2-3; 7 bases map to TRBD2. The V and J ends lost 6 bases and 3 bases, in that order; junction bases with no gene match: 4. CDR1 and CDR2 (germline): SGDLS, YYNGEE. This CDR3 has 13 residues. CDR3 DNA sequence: TGTGCCAGCAACGAGGGAGGGACAGATACGCAGTATTTT. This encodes CASNEGGTDTQYF.

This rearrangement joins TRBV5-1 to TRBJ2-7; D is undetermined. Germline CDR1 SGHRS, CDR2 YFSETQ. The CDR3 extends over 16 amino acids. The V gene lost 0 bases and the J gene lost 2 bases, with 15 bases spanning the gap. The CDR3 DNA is TGCGCCAGCAGCTTGGCGGCCAGTGCCCCTACCTACGAGCAGTACTTC. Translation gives CASSLAASAPTYEQYF.

The CDR3 sequence is CASSPGLAGAAQYF. The CDR3 bases are TGTGCCAGCAGCCCTGGACTAGCGGGAGCGGCCCAGTACTTC. V and J are TRBV4-2 and TRBJ2-5, with 13 bases identical to TRBD2. CDR3 size: 14 residues. Germline V gene sequence: CDR1 LGHNA, CDR2 YNFKEQ. J gave up 9 bases and V 4 bases, and 5 bases lay outside the gene matches.

The CDR3 here is CASSLNLAGGPTEQFF. CDR3 sequence (DNA): TGTGCCAGCAGTCTGAATCTAGCGGGAGGGCCCACTGAGCAGTTCTTC. V and J are TRBV27 and TRBJ2-1; 12 bases line up with TRBD2. Losses at the gene ends were 5 bases for V and 9 bases for J; bases not matched to a gene: 11. Germline V gene sequence: CDR1 MNHEY, CDR2 SMNVEV (reference sequence). This CDR3 region has 16 residues.

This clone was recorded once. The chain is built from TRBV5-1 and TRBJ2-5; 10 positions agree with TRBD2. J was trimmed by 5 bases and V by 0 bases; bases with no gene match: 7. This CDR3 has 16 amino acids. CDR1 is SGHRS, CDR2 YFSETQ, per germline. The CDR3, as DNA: TGCGCCAGCAGCTTGGTGGCTAGCGGGAGTCTTGAGACCCAGTACTTC. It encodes CASSLVASGSLETQYF.

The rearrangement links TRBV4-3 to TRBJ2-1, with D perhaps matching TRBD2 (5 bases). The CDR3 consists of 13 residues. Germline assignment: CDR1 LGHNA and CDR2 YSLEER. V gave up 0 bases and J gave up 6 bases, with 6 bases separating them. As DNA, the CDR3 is TGCGCCAGCAGCCAAGATGAGGGCAATGAGCAGTTCTTC. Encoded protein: CASSQDEGNEQFF.

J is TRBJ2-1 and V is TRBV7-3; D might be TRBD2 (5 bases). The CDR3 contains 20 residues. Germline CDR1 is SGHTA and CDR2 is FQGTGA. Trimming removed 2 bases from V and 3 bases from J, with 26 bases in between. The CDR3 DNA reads TGTGCCAGCAGCTTATGGTCCCCCCGGACTGTTAGTAGGAGCTACAATGAGCAGTTCTTC. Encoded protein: CASSLWSPRTVSRSYNEQFF.

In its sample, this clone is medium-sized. CDR3 DNA: TGCGCCAGCAGCCAAGTCAGGGGCTCTGGGGCCAACGTCCTGACTTTC. It yields the protein CASSQVRGSGANVLTF. V and J are TRBV4-3 and TRBJ2-6, with D possibly TRBD1 on 6 matching bases. V lost 1 base and J lost 0, with 7 bases in between. The CDR3 has 16 residues. Germline lookup yields CDR1 LGHNA and CDR2 YSLEER.

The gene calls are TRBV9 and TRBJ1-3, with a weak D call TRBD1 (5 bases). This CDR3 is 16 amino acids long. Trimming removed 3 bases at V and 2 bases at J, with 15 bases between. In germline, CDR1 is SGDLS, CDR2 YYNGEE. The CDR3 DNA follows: TGTGCCAGCAGCGCCGCCCGGGGGGGGACTGGAAACACCATATATTTT. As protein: CASSAARGGTGNTIYF.

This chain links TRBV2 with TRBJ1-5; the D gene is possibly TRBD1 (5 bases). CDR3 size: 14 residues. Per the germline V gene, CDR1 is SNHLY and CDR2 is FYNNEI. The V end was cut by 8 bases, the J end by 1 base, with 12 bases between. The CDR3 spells CASGGEGSNQPQHF. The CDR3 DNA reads TGTGCCAGCGGGGGGGAAGGGAGCAATCAGCCCCAGCATTTT. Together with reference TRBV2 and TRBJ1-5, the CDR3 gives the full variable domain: EPEVTQTPSHQVTQMGQEVILRCVPISNHLYFYWYRQILGQKVEFLVSFYNNEISEKSEIFDDQFSVERPDGSNFTLKIRSTKLEDSAMYFCASGGEGSNQPQHFGDGTRLSIL.